One and the same sample provided the 5 T cell receptor beta chains below, sequenced in a study of blood T cell repertoires in COVID-19. Measured with immunoSEQ multiplex PCR; TCRdb has only the in-frame clones, and not every one. This sample has about 250,000 clones, with more than 85% found just once. The specimen was PBMCs or T cells enriched from blood (not recorded which). The receptor source for this set is a middle-aged man who had recovered from COVID-19.

The chain combines TRBV28 with TRBJ1-1; the D gene is possibly TRBD1 (5 bases). There are 15 residues in the CDR3. CDR1 is MDHEN and CDR2 is SYDVKM in the germline V gene. V was shortened by 3 bases and J by 2 bases, with 13 bases between the two germline ends. The CDR3 loop is CASSLSGGVNTEAFF. The CDR3 nucleotides read TGTGCCAGCAGTTTGAGCGGGGGAGTAAACACTGAAGCTTTCTTT. The variable domain in full, with the rest retrieved from reference TRBV28 and TRBJ1-1, is DVKVTQSSRYLVKRTGEKVFLECVQDMDHENMFWYRQDPGLGLRLIYFSYDVKMKEKGDIPEGYSVSREKKERFSLILESASTNQTSMYLCASSLSGGVNTEAFFGQGTRLTVV.

The chain joins TRBV19 to TRBJ2-3; 13 bases map to TRBD2. Germline V gene sequence: CDR1 LNHDA, CDR2 SQIVND (reference sequence). V lost 4 bases and J lost 5; bases outside the gene matches: 6. CDR3 length equals 16 residues. The CDR3 is CASSTGTSGIVDTQYF. The CDR3 DNA follows: TGTGCCAGTAGTACCGGGACTAGCGGGATCGTAGATACGCAGTATTTT.

The J gene is TRBJ1-3, the V gene TRBV18, with a tentative D call TRBD1 (5 bases). The germline V and J ends were trimmed by 0 bases and 2 bases, with 11 bases remaining between them. CDR3 length: 16 residues. The germline V gene has CDR1 KGHSH and CDR2 LQKENI. CDR3 in amino acids: CASSPPGRLAGNTIYF. CDR3 bases: TGTGCCAGCTCACCACCGGGGCGGTTGGCTGGAAACACCATATATTTT.

This chain links TRBV6-2 or TRBV6-3 with TRBJ1-2, with D uncertain. This CDR3 has 14 amino acids. V lost 2 bases to trimming and J lost 7 bases, with 14 bases between them. Germline lookup yields CDR1 MNHEY and CDR2 SVGEGT. CDR3 amino acids: CASSYGAFDSGYTF. Here the CDR3 DNA reads TGTGCCAGCAGTTACGGAGCTTTCGATTCTGGCTACACCTTC.

The chain couples TRBV7-2 to TRBJ2-3; D perhaps matches TRBD2 (6 bases). The CDR3 extends over 15 amino acids. The germline gives CDR1 SGHTA, CDR2 FQGNSA. Trimming took off 6 bases at V and 2 bases at J, with 15 bases between the two ends. The CDR3 bases are TGTGCCAGCAGTCCCGCGGGACTTTTCACAGATACGCAGTATTTT. It yields the protein CASSPAGLFTDTQYF. Full variable domain (missing parts from reference TRBV7-2 and TRBJ2-3): GAGVSQSPSNKVTEKGKDVELRCDPISGHTALYWYRQSLGQGLEFLIYFQGNSAPDKSGLPSDRFSAERTGGSVSTLTIQRTQQEDSAVYLCASSPAGLFTDTQYFGPGTRLTVL.